Sequencing of this T cell receptor beta chain was carried out in a study of shared clonotypes between healthy human individuals. The method was immunoSEQ multiplex PCR; TCRdb's version includes in-frame clones alone and lacks a portion of them. Of about 79,000 clones detected, under 65% appear once; the ten largest clones hold approximately 56%. The germline V gene has CDR1 SGHRS and CDR2 YFSETQ. Trimming at V came to 0 bases and at J to 2 bases, leaving 5 bases not matched to a gene. CDR3 length equals 16 residues. The genes are TRBV5-1 and TRBJ2-7; 10 nucleotides agree with TRBD1. The sequenced material came from memory CD8+ T cells sorted from blood. Subset of the sample: CD45RO+ cells pooled with CCR7-negative TemRA cells. This receptor was identified in a man aged 30 to 39 in good health. This CDR3 is CASSLASGQGAYEQYF. The CDR3, as DNA: TGCGCCAGCAGCTTGGCGTCTGGACAGGGGGCCTACGAGCAGTACTTC.